This T cell receptor beta chain was identified during a study of blood T cell repertoires in COVID-19. Study information: Spain, Italy and the United States supplied samples that represented acute and convalescent COVID-19. Sources were T cells, B-cell-depleted T cells, or PBMCs; the material itself was cDNA or gDNA.

This clone was seen a few times. V shed 7 bases, J shed 0 bases, and the junction held 6 bases outside the gene matches. This CDR3 contains 14 residues. Germline values: CDR1 MNHNY, CDR2 SVGAGI (reference sequence). Libraries were prepared by immunoSEQ multiplex PCR; TCRdb keeps only in-frame clonotypes and omits some of them. The table records about 85,000 clones, 70% to 90% of them present only once. The chain uses TRBV6-6 and TRBJ2-7, with 7 bases that match TRBD2. Sequencing used peripheral blood. The receptor was isolated from a man aged 55 to 70 with acute or convalescent COVID-19. The DNA for the CDR3 is TGTGCCAGCAACCAAGCGGGGCTCTCCTACGAGCAGTACTTC. This codes for CASNQAGLSYEQYF.